These 13 T cell receptor beta chains originate from one sample sequenced in a study of cytomegalovirus exposure and HLA in healthy donors (dated by TCRdb to the late 2010s). Libraries were built with the immunoSEQ multiplex PCR assay. A mixture of 60 forward primers for TCR Vbeta segments and 13 reverse primers for TCR Jbeta segments was used in the multiplex PCR. TCRdb's version of the immuneACCESS table is confined to in-frame rearrangements and falls short of the full clone set. An unresolved V gene accounts for under half of the shortfall where checked; the remainder is of unknown origin. The sample contains under 150,000 clones, roughly 83% of them found a single time. The ten largest clonotypes hold 2% of the sample. Sequencing was carried out using PBMCs. Receptors originate from a man aged 18-30 years in good health and CMV-seronegative.

This chain joins TRBV15 and TRBJ2-3; weak D call: TRBD1 (6 bases). The CDR3 covers 16 residues. V was shortened by 6 bases and J by 0 bases, with 16 bases between the two germline ends. In germline, CDR1 is LNHNV, CDR2 YYDKDF (reference sequence). In DNA form, the CDR3 reads TGTGCCACCAGTCGACAGGTATCCTTTAGCACAGATACGCAGTATTTT. Protein product: CATSRQVSFSTDTQYF.

This clone has a single count. The CDR3 sequence is CASSHGQGPRGTEAFF. The CDR3 DNA reads TGCGCCAGCAGCCACGGGCAGGGCCCCAGGGGCACTGAAGCTTTCTTT. The V gene is TRBV4-1, the J gene TRBJ1-1; TRBD1 might be the D (6 bases). CDR1 is MGHRA, CDR2 YSYEKL, per germline. V was cut by 3 bases and J by 4 bases, with 18 bases left in between. CDR3 length: 16 residues.

The chain joins TRBV18 to TRBJ1-1, with 9 bases that match TRBD1. The length of the CDR3 is 15 residues. Germline CDR1 KGHSH, CDR2 LQKENI. With 3 bases clipped from V and 11 bases from J, the junction kept 13 bases outside the gene matches. As DNA, the CDR3 is TGTGCCAGCTCACCCACAGGGGGCGGATCGGCAGGCGCTTTCTTT. Translated, it gives CASSPTGGGSAGAFF.

This chain links TRBV19 with TRBJ2-1; no reliable D call. The CDR3 totals 14 residues. The V end was cut by 0 bases, the J end by 7 bases, with 10 bases between. In germline, CDR1 is LNHDA, CDR2 SQIVND (reference sequence). CDR3 coding DNA: TGTGCCAGTAGTATAGATCTGTCGGTTAATGAGCAGTTCTTC. This sequence encodes CASSIDLSVNEQFF.

The CDR3 coding sequence is TGTGCCAGCAGCTTAGGACAGGGGGCGGAGACCCAGTACTTC. Encoded protein: CASSLGQGAETQYF. The rearrangement uses TRBV7-2 and TRBJ2-5, with 10 nucleotides matching TRBD1. The CDR3 totals 14 residues. Trimming took 1 base from V and 5 from J; bases not matched to a gene: 1. In germline, CDR1 is SGHTA, CDR2 FQGNSA.

This clone showed up just once. The chain is built from TRBV28 and TRBJ2-1, with D unclear. This CDR3 region has 12 residues. The germline gives CDR1 MDHEN, CDR2 SYDVKM. V was shortened by 3 bases and J by 6 bases, with 6 bases between the two germline ends. This CDR3 reads CASSFRVNEQFF. The CDR3 region has the DNA TGTGCCAGCAGTTTTCGAGTCAATGAGCAGTTCTTC.

The chain is built from TRBV7-2 and TRBJ2-7; 7 bases are shared with TRBD2. With V trimmed by 1 base and J by 0 bases, 6 bases remained unmatched. The CDR3 covers 16 residues. Germline CDR1 is SGHTA and CDR2 is FQGNSA. The CDR3 DNA sequence: TGTGCCAGCAGCTTAGTACACCGGGAGGTCTCCTACGAGCAGTACTTC. This translates into CASSLVHREVSYEQYF.

V gene TRBV5-1 combines with J gene TRBJ1-2; 7 nucleotides align to TRBD1. Germline assignment: CDR1 SGHRS and CDR2 YFSETQ. Trimming at V came to 3 bases and at J to 7 bases, leaving 9 bases not matched to a gene. This CDR3 contains 14 residues. As DNA, the CDR3 is TGCGCCAGCAGCTCAGAGGGACAGAGGTTTGGCTACACCTTC. Translation: CASSSEGQRFGYTF.

The chain has TRBV6-4 and TRBJ2-5, with 7 positions matching TRBD2. Germline loops: CDR1 MRHNA, CDR2 SNTAGT. The CDR3 is 13 residues long. V lost 0 bases to trimming and J lost 9 bases; unmatched junction nucleotides: 4. The CDR3 DNA reads TGTGCCAGCAGTGACTCTCCTACTAGCGCCCAGTACTTC. This sequence encodes CASSDSPTSAQYF.

The V gene is TRBV7-8, the J gene TRBJ1-5, with a possible D match to TRBD1 (5 bases). Trimming cost V 5 bases and J 9 bases, with 17 bases left between them. The CDR3 length is 14 residues. In germline, CDR1 is SGHVS, CDR2 FQNEAQ. Written as DNA, the CDR3 is TGTGCCAGCAGCCAGACGGGCCAGGGTGGGCCCCAGCATTTT. Translated: CASSQTGQGGPQHF.

The V and J genes are TRBV5-1 and TRBJ1-2; TRBD1 matches 7 bases. The CDR3 spans 14 residues. Germline values: CDR1 SGHRS, CDR2 YFSETQ. Trimming cost V 5 bases and J 6 bases; bases outside gene matches: 10. DNA for the CDR3: TGCGCCAGCAGGGAAGGGACAGCCGGGGATGGCTACACCTTC. It specifies CASREGTAGDGYTF.

J is TRBJ1-5 and V is TRBV28; TRBD1 agrees at 9 bases. Per the germline V gene, CDR1 is MDHEN and CDR2 is SYDVKM. With 8 bases clipped from V and 9 bases from J, the junction kept 32 bases outside the gene matches. The CDR3 totals 21 residues. The CDR3 is CASSHAGLGPQHGTGLGPQHF. Here the CDR3 DNA reads TGTGCCAGCTCTCACGCAGGGCTTGGGCCCCAGCATGGGACAGGGCTTGGGCCCCAGCATTTT.

The gene calls are TRBV28 and TRBJ1-3; a possible D gene is TRBD1 (5 bases). CDR1 and CDR2 from the germline V gene are MDHEN and SYDVKM. The CDR3 is 15 residues long. V was trimmed by 2 bases and J by 2 bases, leaving 10 bases between them. The CDR3 sequence is CASSLGRVTGNTIYF. CDR3 DNA: TGTGCCAGCAGTTTAGGCAGGGTTACTGGAAACACCATATATTTT.